The rows below give T cell receptor beta chains drawn from one sample of a study of cytomegalovirus exposure and HLA in healthy donors. Clones were sequenced by immunoSEQ multiplex PCR, and TCRdb holds only the in-frame ones, with some missing. Found here are tens of thousands of clones, over 65% of them singletons; the top ten hold 7.5% to 9.5%. Sequencing input: PBMCs. These receptors originate from a man aged 35-49 years in good health and CMV-seropositive. The CDR3 runs from the conserved cysteine through the conserved F or W. D genes are given only for firm matches. The size entry is marked missing in some rows and otherwise reads once, few, many or a size class.

v_call	d_call	j_call	clone_size	cdr3_aa	cdr3_nt
TRBV25-1	.	TRBJ1-2	few	CASSEQGLEGYTF	TGTGCCAGCAGTGAACAGGGTCTCGAAGGCTACACCTTC
TRBV7-9	.	TRBJ2-7	.	CASSLRGREQYF	TGTGCCAGCAGCTTAAGAGGAAGGGAGCAGTACTTC
TRBV30	.	TRBJ1-4	.	CAWSVPGVAVGKLFF	TGTGCCTGGAGTGTACCGGGGGTTGCGGTGGGAAAACTGTTTTTT
TRBV5-1	.	TRBJ2-6	once	CASKDNSGANVLTF	TGCGCCAGCAAAGACAACTCTGGGGCCAACGTCCTGACTTTC
TRBV2	.	TRBJ1-2	.	CASSGANYGYTF	TGTGCCAGCAGTGGCGCTAACTATGGCTACACCTTC
TRBV2	TRBD2	TRBJ2-1	few	CASSESRASGSGQFF	TGTGCCAGCAGTGAAAGCCGGGCTAGCGGGAGTGGGCAGTTCTTC
TRBV5-5	.	TRBJ1-2	.	CASTQQGNNYYGYTF	TGTGCCAGCACCCAACAGGGTAATAATTACTATGGCTACACCTTC
TRBV5-6	TRBD1	TRBJ1-2	once	CASSLGTGGDYGYTF	TGTGCCAGCAGCTTGGGGACAGGGGGCGACTATGGCTACACCTTC
TRBV25-1	TRBD1	TRBJ2-1	.	CASSPRQGVHNEQFF	TGTGCCAGCAGTCCTAGACAGGGAGTCCACAATGAGCAGTTCTTC
TRBV27	.	TRBJ2-6	.	CASSLYGAGANVLTF	TGTGCCAGCAGTTTATACGGGGCTGGGGCCAACGTCCTGACTTTC
TRBV6-4	TRBD1	TRBJ1-2	.	CASSDSTRMDRKKKTSGYTF	TGTGCCAGCAGTGACTCGACTCGAATGGACAGGAAGAAAAAAACTTCGGGCTACACCTTC
TRBV6-1	.	TRBJ2-6	once	CASSEARGSRRLLSGANVLTF	TGTGCCAGCAGTGAAGCTAGAGGGTCACGCAGGCTCCTCTCTGGGGCCAACGTCCTGACTTTC
TRBV2	.	TRBJ1-1	few	CASSMGENTEAFF	TGTGCCAGCAGTATGGGCGAGAACACTGAAGCTTTCTTT
TRBV5-1	.	TRBJ1-4	few	CASSLVAGSNEKLFF	TGCGCCAGCAGCTTGGTAGCAGGGTCTAATGAAAAACTGTTTTTT
TRBV11-2	.	TRBJ2-7	few	CASSLGGPLYEQYF	TGTGCCAGCAGCTTAGGTGGGCCACTCTACGAGCAGTACTTC
TRBV10-3	.	TRBJ2-5	.	CAIRGDGAPETQYF	TGTGCCATCAGGGGCGACGGTGCCCCAGAGACCCAGTACTTC
TRBV7-9	.	TRBJ2-2	many	CASSRDTGELFF	TGTGCCAGCAGCAGAGACACCGGGGAGCTGTTTTTT
TRBV2	.	TRBJ2-2	.	CASSGLLNTGELFF	TGTGCCAGCAGTGGTCTATTGAACACCGGGGAGCTGTTTTTT
TRBV4-2	TRBD2	TRBJ2-1	.	CASSQSGGGHNEQFF	TGTGCCAGCAGCCAGAGCGGGGGGGGTCACAATGAGCAGTTCTTC
TRBV7-8	TRBD2	TRBJ2-1	.	CASSLRQGDGSGRPSYNEQFF	TGTGCCAGCAGCTTACGGCAGGGTGATGGTAGCGGGCGACCCTCCTACAATGAGCAGTTCTTC
TRBV11-2	TRBD1	TRBJ2-7	.	CASRAGTGGEQYF	TGTGCCAGCAGAGCCGGGACAGGGGGCGAGCAGTACTTC
TRBV7-2	TRBD1	TRBJ2-1	.	CASHTGGNINEQFF	TGTGCCAGTCATACAGGGGGCAATATCAATGAGCAGTTCTTC
TRBV2	.	TRBJ2-2	once	CASRGRVTGELFF	TGTGCCAGCAGAGGGCGGGTCACCGGGGAGCTGTTTTTT
TRBV19	.	TRBJ2-5	few	CASSKVNSRETQYF	TGTGCCAGTAGTAAGGTAAACTCCAGGGAGACCCAGTACTTC
TRBV4-2	TRBD2	TRBJ2-7	once	CASSPRTSGSYEQYF	TGTGCCAGCAGCCCCCGTACTAGCGGTTCCTACGAGCAGTACTTC
TRBV5-8	.	TRBJ1-1	.	CASSLRATARNTEAFF	TGTGCCAGCAGCTTGCGCGCGACAGCGAGGAACACTGAAGCTTTCTTT
TRBV5-8	TRBD1	TRBJ2-6	.	CASSFGRGRGANVLTF	TGTGCCAGCAGCTTTGGCAGGGGGCGTGGGGCCAACGTCCTGACTTTC
TRBV5-8	.	TRBJ2-7	.	CASSLSGTPYEQYF	TGTGCCAGCAGCTTGAGTGGGACTCCCTACGAGCAGTACTTC
TRBV7-2	TRBD1	TRBJ2-1	.	CASGYRGVYNEQFF	TGTGCCAGCGGATACAGGGGGGTATACAATGAGCAGTTCTTC
TRBV30	.	TRBJ2-5	.	CAWTSESLPRETQYF	TGTGCCTGGACTAGCGAATCACTCCCCCGGGAGACCCAGTACTTC
TRBV29-1	.	TRBJ2-1	.	CSVDASSYNEQFF	TGCAGCGTTGATGCTAGTTCGTACAATGAGCAGTTCTTC
TRBV27	.	TRBJ2-7	.	CASSLWAAGLEQYF	TGTGCCAGCAGTTTATGGGCCGCGGGACTCGAGCAGTACTTC
TRBV9	.	TRBJ2-3	.	CASSVQGTDTQYF	TGTGCCAGCAGCGTACAGGGAACAGATACGCAGTATTTT
TRBV7-2	.	TRBJ2-3	.	CASSPRSDTQYF	TGTGCCAGCAGCCCCCGGTCAGATACGCAGTATTTT
TRBV29-1	TRBD1	TRBJ1-2	.	CSVERRDRSYGYTF	TGCAGCGTTGAACGCCGGGACAGGTCCTATGGCTACACCTTC
TRBV10-3	TRBD1	TRBJ2-2	.	CAISARDSANTGELFF	TGTGCCATCAGTGCTCGGGACAGTGCGAACACCGGGGAGCTGTTTTTT
TRBV6-6	TRBD1	TRBJ2-7	.	CASSGQGSEQYF	TGTGCCAGCAGCGGACAGGGGTCAGAGCAGTACTTC
TRBV27	TRBD1	TRBJ2-3	.	CASSYAVIGGERSTDTQYF	TGTGCCAGCAGTTACGCAGTTATAGGGGGCGAGCGAAGCACAGATACGCAGTATTTT
TRBV7-2	.	TRBJ1-2	.	CASSLSQGGPGYTF	TGTGCCAGCAGCTTAAGCCAGGGTGGACCTGGCTACACCTTC
TRBV7-3	.	TRBJ1-2	.	CASSLNGRAGYGYTF	TGTGCCAGCAGCTTAAACGGCCGTGCGGGCTATGGCTACACCTTC
TRBV15	.	TRBJ1-4	.	CASAPGVNEKLFF	TGTGCCTCAGCCCCGGGGGTTAATGAAAAACTGTTTTTT
TRBV7-2	.	TRBJ2-6	.	CASSFYTGANVLTF	TGTGCCAGCAGCTTCTATACTGGGGCCAACGTCCTGACTTTC
TRBV5-1	.	TRBJ1-6	.	CASSNETGPTSYNSPLHF	TGCGCCAGCAGCAATGAGACGGGTCCGACCTCCTATAATTCACCCCTCCACTTT
TRBV28	TRBD1	TRBJ2-5	.	CASSLTGGQETQYF	TGTGCCAGCAGCCTTACAGGGGGGCAGGAGACCCAGTACTTC
TRBV29-1	.	TRBJ2-7	.	CSVEVQDYEQYF	TGCAGCGTTGAGGTACAGGACTACGAGCAGTACTTC
TRBV6-1	TRBD2	TRBJ2-1	.	CATQLAGKDNEQFF	TGTGCCACCCAACTAGCGGGAAAGGACAATGAGCAGTTCTTC
TRBV25-1	.	TRBJ1-2	.	CASSEYNGRVNYGYTF	TGTGCCAGCAGTGAATATAACGGCAGGGTCAACTATGGCTACACCTTC
TRBV7-9	TRBD1	TRBJ2-5	.	CASRPTGDPETQYF	TGTGCCAGCAGACCTACAGGGGATCCAGAGACCCAGTACTTC
TRBV7-2	.	TRBJ1-1	once	CASSSQGSSTEAFF	TGTGCCAGCAGCTCACAGGGAAGTAGCACTGAAGCTTTCTTT
TRBV11-2	TRBD1	TRBJ1-6	.	CASSLGQGNSPLHF	TGTGCCAGCAGCTTAGGACAGGGGAATTCACCCCTCCACTTT
TRBV9	.	TRBJ1-1	.	CASSVSVNTEAFF	TGTGCCAGCAGCGTTTCAGTGAACACTGAAGCTTTCTTT
TRBV12-5	TRBD1	TRBJ1-2	.	CASGLELDRGIEGYTF	TGTGCTAGTGGTTTGGAACTCGACAGGGGGATCGAAGGCTACACCTTC